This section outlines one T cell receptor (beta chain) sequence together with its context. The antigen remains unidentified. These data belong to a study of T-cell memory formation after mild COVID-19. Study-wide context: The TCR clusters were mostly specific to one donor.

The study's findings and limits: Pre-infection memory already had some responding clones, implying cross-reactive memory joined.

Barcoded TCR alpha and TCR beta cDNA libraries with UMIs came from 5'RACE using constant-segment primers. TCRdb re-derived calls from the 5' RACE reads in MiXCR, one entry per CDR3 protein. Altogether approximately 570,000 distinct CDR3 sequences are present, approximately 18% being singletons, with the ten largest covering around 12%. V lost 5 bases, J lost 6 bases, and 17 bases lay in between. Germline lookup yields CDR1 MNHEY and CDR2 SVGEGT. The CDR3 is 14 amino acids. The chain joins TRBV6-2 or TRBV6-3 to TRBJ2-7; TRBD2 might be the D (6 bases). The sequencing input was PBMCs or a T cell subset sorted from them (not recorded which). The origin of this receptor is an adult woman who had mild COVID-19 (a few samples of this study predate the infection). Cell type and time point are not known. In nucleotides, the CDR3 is TGTGCCAGCAGTGACGTGCGGGAATACGGCGAGCAGTACTTC. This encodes CASSDVREYGEQYF.